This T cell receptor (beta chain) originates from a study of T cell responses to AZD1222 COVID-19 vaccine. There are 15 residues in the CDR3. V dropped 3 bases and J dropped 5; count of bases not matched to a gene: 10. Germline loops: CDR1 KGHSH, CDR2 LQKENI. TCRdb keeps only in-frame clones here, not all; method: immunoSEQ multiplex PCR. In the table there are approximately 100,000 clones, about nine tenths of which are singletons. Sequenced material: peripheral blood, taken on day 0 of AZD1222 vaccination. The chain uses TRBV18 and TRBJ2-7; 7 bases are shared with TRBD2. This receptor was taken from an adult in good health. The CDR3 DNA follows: TGTGCCAGCTCACCCTCGGGAGGATGGGCCCACGAGCAGTACTTC. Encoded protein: CASSPSGGWAHEQYF.